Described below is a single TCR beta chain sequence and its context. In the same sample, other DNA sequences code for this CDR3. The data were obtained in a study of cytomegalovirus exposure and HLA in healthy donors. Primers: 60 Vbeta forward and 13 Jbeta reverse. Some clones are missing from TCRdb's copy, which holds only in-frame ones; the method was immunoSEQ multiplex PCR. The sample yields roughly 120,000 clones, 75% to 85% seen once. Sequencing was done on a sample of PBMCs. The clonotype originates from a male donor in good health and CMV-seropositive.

The CDR3 region is CAWSATGYEQYF. The CDR3 DNA is TGTGCCTGGAGCGCGACAGGCTACGAGCAGTACTTC. This chain connects TRBV30 to TRBJ2-7; maybe TRBD1 (6 bases). CDR1 is GTSNPN and CDR2 is SVGIG in the germline V gene (reference sequence). V shed 3 bases and J shed 3 bases, with 9 bases lying between them. The CDR3 sequence is 12 residues long.